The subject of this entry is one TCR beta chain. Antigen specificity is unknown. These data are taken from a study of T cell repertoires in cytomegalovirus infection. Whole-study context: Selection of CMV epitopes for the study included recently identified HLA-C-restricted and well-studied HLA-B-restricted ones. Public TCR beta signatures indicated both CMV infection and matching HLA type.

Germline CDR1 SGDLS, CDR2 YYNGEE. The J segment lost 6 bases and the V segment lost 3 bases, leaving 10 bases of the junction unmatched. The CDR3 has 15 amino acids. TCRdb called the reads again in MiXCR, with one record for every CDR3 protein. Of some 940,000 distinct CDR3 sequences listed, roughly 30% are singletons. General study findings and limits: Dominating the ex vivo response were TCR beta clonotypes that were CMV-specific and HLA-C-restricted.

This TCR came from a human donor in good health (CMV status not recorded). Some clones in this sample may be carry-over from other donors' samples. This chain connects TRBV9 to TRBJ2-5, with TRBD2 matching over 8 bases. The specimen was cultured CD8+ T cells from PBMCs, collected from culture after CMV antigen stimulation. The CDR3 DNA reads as TGTGCCAGCAGCGCAGGGACCAGCGGGGGACAGACCCAGTACTTC. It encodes CASSAGTSGGQTQYF.